The 9 T cell receptor beta chains in this list originate from one sample, sequenced in a study of metastatic and nonmetastatic thyroid tumors. No patient received treatment before thyroid surgery. TCRdb re-called the PCR reads via MiXCR. This table has 40,000 to 50,000 clones, 12% appearing once. Sample: blood. Receptors originate from a male donor with papillary thyroid cancer or a benign thyroid nodule (not recorded which). Some clones in this sample may be carry-over from other donors' samples.

This clone was counted ten times or more. The chain employs TRBV6-2 or TRBV6-3 and TRBJ2-1; the match to TRBD2 covers 11 bases. Germline-derived CDR1 and CDR2 are MNHEY and SVGEGT. Germline trimming cut 8 bases from V and 6 bases from J; bases unmatched to any gene: 6. This CDR3 is 14 amino acids long. The CDR3 nucleotides read TGTGCCAGCGCTGCTAGCGGGAGGTTCAATGAGCAGTTCTTC. Encoded protein: CASAASGRFNEQFF.

The sample holds a few counts of this clone. The CDR3 here is CASSLDRVNYGYTF. In DNA form, the CDR3 reads TGTGCCAGCAGCTTAGACAGGGTGAACTATGGCTACACCTTC. The chain joins TRBV11-2 to TRBJ1-2; D might be TRBD1 (5 bases). The CDR3 sequence is 14 residues long. Trimming cost V 0 bases and J 2 bases, with 7 bases left between them. The germline gives CDR1 SGHAT, CDR2 FQNNGV.

This clone was observed many times. The chain joins TRBV7-9 to TRBJ1-4, with D tentatively TRBD1 (6 bases). Trimming left V 7 bases short and J 9 bases short, with 18 bases between. The CDR3 loop spans 14 amino acids. The V gene's germline CDR1 is SEHNR and CDR2 FQNEAQ (reference sequence). The CDR3 DNA follows: TGTGCCAGCACCGAGGGGGATGAGGGACAAAAACTGTTTTTT. Translated: CASTEGDEGQKLFF.

This clone was seen at least ten times. The chain joins TRBV7-6 to TRBJ2-3, with 7 bases that match TRBD1. Germline V lookup: CDR1 SGHVS, CDR2 FNYEAQ. The junction had 3 bases not matched to a gene; V was cut back by 5 bases and J by 10 bases. This CDR3 region has 11 residues. Here the CDR3 reads CASSNGQAQYF. The CDR3 nucleotides read TGTGCCAGCAGCAACGGACAGGCGCAGTATTTT. Based on the CDR3 plus reference TRBV7-6 and TRBJ2-3, the full variable domain is GAGVSQSPRYKVTKRGQDVALRCDPISGHVSLYWYRQALGQGPEFLTYFNYEAQQDKSGLPNDRFSAERPEGSISTLTIQRTEQRDSAMYRCASSNGQAQYFGPGTRLTVL.

Remarks on this clone: A read error may produce the germline difference seen at one junction end. V is TRBV20-1 and J is TRBJ2-1; 10 bases fit TRBD2. CDR1 and CDR2 from the germline V gene are DFQATT and SNEGSKA (reference sequence). This CDR3 contains 14 residues. CDR3 coding DNA: TGCAGTGCTAGAGGAGCGGGAGGGTACAAGGAGCAGTCCTTC. Its translation is CSARGAGGYKEQSF.

In this sample, this clone turned up a few times. J is TRBJ1-1 and V is TRBV19; TRBD1 agrees at 7 bases. V trimming: 3 bases; J trimming: 1 base; junction bases outside the gene matches: 2. CDR1 and CDR2 from the germline V gene are LNHDA and SQIVND (reference sequence). The CDR3 spans 14 residues. The DNA of the CDR3 is TGTGCCAGTAGTATGGGGACAGCGAACACTGAAGCTTTCTTT. Amino acid sequence: CASSMGTANTEAFF.

By share, this clone ranks as medium-sized. The V and J genes are TRBV6-1 and TRBJ2-3; 8 bases map to TRBD2. Germline-derived CDR1 and CDR2 are MNHNS and SASEGT. Losses at the gene ends were 2 bases for V and 4 bases for J; bases not matched to a gene: 5. The CDR3 contains 15 residues. The CDR3 protein is CASSEYGGGSDTQYF. The CDR3 DNA reads as TGTGCCAGCAGTGAATACGGGGGGGGTTCAGATACGCAGTATTTT.

About this clone: The germline gene is not matched at one end of the junction; a read error may be the cause. The rearrangement links TRBV10-1 to TRBJ1-1; D is unresolved. The CDR3 contains 13 residues. Per the germline V gene, CDR1 is WNHNN and CDR2 is SYGVQD (reference sequence). The CDR3: CSSSEGGNTEAFF. The DNA for the CDR3 is TGCTCCAGCAGTGAAGGTGGGAACACTGAAGCTTTCTTT.

This clone was detected ten times or more. This chain uses TRBV7-9 with TRBJ2-7, with 9 bases aligning to TRBD1. In germline, CDR1 is SEHNR, CDR2 FQNEAQ (reference sequence). With V trimmed by 1 base and J by 6 bases, 7 bases remained unmatched. CDR3 size: 15 residues. The DNA for the CDR3 is TGTGCCAGCAGCTTAGGGGACAGGGTATTTGTCGAGCAGTACTTC. Amino acid sequence: CASSLGDRVFVEQYF.